This record covers a single T cell receptor beta chain. This entry is derived from a study of shared clonotypes between healthy human individuals. This CDR3 spans 14 amino acids. In germline, CDR1 is MRHNA, CDR2 SNTAGT. Losses at the gene ends were 7 bases for V and 6 bases for J; bases not matched to a gene: 6. Terminally differentiated effector memory CD45RA+ cells were excluded by CCR7 positive selection of CD45RO-negative cells. Method: immunoSEQ multiplex PCR; TCRdb's copy keeps in-frame clones and lacks some. This table has about 2.1 million clones, just under 95% appearing once. The clonotype comes from a man in his late teens or twenties in good health. Some clones in this sample may be carry-over from other donors' samples. This chain connects TRBV6-4 to TRBJ1-5, with 10 bases that match TRBD1. Sequenced: naive CD8+ T cells from PBMCs. CDR3: CASMTGGISQPQHF. CDR3 in DNA: TGTGCCAGCATGACAGGGGGCATCAGTCAGCCCCAGCATTTT.